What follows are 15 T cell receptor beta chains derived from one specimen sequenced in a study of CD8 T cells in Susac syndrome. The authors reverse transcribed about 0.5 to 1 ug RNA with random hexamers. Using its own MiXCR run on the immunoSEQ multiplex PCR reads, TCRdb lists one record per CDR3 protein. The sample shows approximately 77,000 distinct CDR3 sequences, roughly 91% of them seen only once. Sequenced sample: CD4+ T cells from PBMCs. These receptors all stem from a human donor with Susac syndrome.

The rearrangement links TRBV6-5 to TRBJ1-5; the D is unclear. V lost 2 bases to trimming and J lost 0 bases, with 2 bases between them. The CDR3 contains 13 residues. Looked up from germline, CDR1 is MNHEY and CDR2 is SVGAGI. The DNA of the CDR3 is TGTGCCAGCAGTTACGATAGCAATCAGCCCCAGCATTTT. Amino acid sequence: CASSYDSNQPQHF.

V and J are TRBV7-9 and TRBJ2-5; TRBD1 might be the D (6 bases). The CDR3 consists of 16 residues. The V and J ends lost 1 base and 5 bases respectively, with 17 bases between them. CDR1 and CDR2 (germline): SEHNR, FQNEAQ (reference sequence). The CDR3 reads CASSLGPTGTVETQYF. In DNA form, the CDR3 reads TGTGCCAGCAGCTTAGGCCCCACAGGGACGGTGGAGACCCAGTACTTC.

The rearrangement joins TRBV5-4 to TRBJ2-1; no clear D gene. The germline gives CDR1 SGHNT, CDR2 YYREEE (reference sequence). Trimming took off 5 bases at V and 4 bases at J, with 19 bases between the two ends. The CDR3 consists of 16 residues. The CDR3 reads CASRLQDRTNYNEQFF. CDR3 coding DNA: TGTGCCAGCAGACTGCAGGATCGGACGAATTACAATGAGCAGTTCTTC.

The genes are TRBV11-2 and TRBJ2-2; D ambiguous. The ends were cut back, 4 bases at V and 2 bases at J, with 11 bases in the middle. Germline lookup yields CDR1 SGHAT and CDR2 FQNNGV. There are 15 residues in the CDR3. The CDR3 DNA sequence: TGTGCCAGCAGCTCACCGGGTCTTAACACCGGGGAGCTGTTTTTT. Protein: CASSSPGLNTGELFF.

The chain's CDR3 is CSARETKTGEGYTF. As DNA, the CDR3 is TGCAGTGCTAGGGAAACTAAGACCGGGGAGGGCTACACCTTC. The chain links TRBV20-1 to TRBJ1-2; no clear D gene. The CDR3 loop spans 14 amino acids. Trimming shortened V by 3 bases and J by 8 bases, and 19 bases separated the two germline ends. CDR1 is DFQATT, CDR2 SNEGSKA, per germline (reference sequence).

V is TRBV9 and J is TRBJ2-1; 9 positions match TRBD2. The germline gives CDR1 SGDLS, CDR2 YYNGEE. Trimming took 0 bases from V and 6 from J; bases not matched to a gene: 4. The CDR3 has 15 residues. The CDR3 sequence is CASSVVGLAPNEQFF. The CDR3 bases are TGTGCCAGCAGCGTAGTAGGACTAGCGCCCAATGAGCAGTTCTTC.

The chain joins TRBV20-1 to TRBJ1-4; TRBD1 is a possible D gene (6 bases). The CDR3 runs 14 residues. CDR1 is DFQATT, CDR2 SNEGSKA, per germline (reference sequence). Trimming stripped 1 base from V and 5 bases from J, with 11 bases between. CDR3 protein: CSARGTGTNEKLFF. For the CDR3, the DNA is TGCAGTGCTAGAGGCACAGGGACGAATGAAAAACTGTTTTTT.

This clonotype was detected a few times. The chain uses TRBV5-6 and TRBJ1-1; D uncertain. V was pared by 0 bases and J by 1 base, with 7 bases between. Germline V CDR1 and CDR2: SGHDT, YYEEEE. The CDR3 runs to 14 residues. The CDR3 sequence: CASSLELENTEAFF. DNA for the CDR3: TGTGCCAGCAGCTTGGAATTGGAGAACACTGAAGCTTTCTTT. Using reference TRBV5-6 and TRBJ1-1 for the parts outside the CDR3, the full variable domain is DAGVTQSPTHLIKTRGQQVTLRCSPKSGHDTVSWYQQALGQGPQFIFQYYEEEERQRGNFPDRFSGHQFPNYSSELNVNALLLGDSALYLCASSLELENTEAFFGQGTRLTVV.

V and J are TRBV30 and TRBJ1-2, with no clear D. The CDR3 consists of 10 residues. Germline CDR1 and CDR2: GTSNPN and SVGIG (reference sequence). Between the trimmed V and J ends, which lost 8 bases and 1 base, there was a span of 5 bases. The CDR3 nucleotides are TGTGCCGTTTTTAACTATGGCTACACCTTC. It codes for CAVFNYGYTF.

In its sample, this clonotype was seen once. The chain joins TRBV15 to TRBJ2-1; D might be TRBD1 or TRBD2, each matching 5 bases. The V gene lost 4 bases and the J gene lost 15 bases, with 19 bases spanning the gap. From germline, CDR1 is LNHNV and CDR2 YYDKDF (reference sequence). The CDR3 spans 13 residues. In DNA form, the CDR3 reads TGTGCCACCAGCAAGGGACCCGCCACCGTAGCGTTCTTC. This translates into CATSKGPATVAFF.

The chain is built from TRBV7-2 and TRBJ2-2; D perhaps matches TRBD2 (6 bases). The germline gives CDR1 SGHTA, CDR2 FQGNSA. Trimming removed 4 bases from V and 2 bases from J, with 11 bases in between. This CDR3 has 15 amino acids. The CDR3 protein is CASSSSVVNTGELFF. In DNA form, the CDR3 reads TGTGCCAGCAGCTCTAGCGTTGTAAACACCGGGGAGCTGTTTTTT.

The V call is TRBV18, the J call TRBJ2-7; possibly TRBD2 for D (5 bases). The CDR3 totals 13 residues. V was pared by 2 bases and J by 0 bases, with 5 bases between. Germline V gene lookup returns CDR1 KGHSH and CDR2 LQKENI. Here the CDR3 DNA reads TGTGCCAGCTCACCAGGGAGCTCCTACGAGCAGTACTTC. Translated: CASSPGSSYEQYF. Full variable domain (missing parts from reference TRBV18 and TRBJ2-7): NAGVMQNPRHLVRRRGQEARLRCSPMKGHSHVYWYRQLPEEGLKFMVYLQKENIIDESGMPKERFSAEFPKEGPSILRIQQVVRGDSAAYFCASSPGSSYEQYFGPGTRLTVT.

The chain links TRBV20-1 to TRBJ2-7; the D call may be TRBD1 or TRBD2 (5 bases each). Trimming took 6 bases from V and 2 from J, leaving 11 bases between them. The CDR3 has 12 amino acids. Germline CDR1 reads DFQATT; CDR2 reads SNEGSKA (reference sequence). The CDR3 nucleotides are TGCAGTGCGGGACGGACCACCTACGAGCAGTACTTC. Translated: CSAGRTTYEQYF.

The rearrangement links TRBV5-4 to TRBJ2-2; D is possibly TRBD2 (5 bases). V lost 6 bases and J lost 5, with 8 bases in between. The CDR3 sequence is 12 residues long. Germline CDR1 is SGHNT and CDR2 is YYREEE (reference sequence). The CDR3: CASTGGTGELFF. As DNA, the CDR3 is TGTGCCAGCACTGGCGGGACCGGGGAGCTGTTTTTT.

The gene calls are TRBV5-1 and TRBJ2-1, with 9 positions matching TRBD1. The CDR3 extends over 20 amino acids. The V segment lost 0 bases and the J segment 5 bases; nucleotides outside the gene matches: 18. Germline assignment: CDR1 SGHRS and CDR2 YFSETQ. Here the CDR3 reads CASSLDPLKLGGTGNNEQFF. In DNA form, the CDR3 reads TGCGCCAGCAGCTTGGACCCTCTAAAGCTTGGTGGGACAGGGAACAATGAGCAGTTCTTC. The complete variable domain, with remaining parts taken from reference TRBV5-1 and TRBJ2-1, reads KAGVTQTPRYLIKTRGQQVTLSCSPISGHRSVSWYQQTPGQGLQFLFEYFSETQRNKGNFPGRFSGRQFSNSRSEMNVSTLELGDSALYLCASSLDPLKLGGTGNNEQFFGPGTRLTVL.